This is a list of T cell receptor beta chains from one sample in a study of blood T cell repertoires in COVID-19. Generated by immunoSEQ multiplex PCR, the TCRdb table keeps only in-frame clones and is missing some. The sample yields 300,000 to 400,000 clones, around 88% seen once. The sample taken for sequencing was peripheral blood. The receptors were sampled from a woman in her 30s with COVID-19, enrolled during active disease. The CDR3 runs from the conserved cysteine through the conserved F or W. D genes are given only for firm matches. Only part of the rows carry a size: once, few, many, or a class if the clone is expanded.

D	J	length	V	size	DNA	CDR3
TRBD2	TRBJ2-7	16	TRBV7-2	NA	TGTGCCAGCAGTTCCCCGGCGGGGGGGCGGAACTACGAGCAGTACTTC	CASSSPAGGRNYEQYF
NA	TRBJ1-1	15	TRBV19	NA	TGTGCCAGTAGTATAGTGGCCAGGCCCTGGGCGGAAGCTTTCTTT	CASSIVARPWAEAFF
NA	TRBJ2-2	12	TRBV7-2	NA	TGTGCCAGCAGCCTAATCCCGGGGGAGCTGTTTTTT	CASSLIPGELFF
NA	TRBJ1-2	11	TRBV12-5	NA	TGTGCTAGTGGTGGGCCTTATGGCTACACCTTC	CASGGPYGYTF
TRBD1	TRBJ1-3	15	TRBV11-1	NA	TGTGCCAGCAGCTACCACAGGGGGCCCGGAAACACCATATATTTT	CASSYHRGPGNTIYF
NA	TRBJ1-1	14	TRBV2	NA	TGTGCCAGCTTTATCCAGGGGAGTAGCACTGAAGCTTTCTTT	CASFIQGSSTEAFF
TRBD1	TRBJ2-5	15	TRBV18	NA	TGTGCCAGCTCCGTTGATTCAGGGGGCCAAGAGACCCAGTACTTC	CASSVDSGGQETQYF
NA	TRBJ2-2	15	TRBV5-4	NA	TGTGCCAGCAGCTTGTGGGGGGGCAAAACCGGGGAGCTGTTTTTT	CASSLWGGKTGELFF
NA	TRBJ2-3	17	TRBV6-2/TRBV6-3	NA	TGTGCCAGCAGTTACGTATCTCGGGGGGCGTATGGAGATACGCAGTATTTT	CASSYVSRGAYGDTQYF
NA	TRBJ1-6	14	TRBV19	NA	TGTGCCAGTAAACTTCCCGGGGGGAATTCACCCCTCCACTTT	CASKLPGGNSPLHF
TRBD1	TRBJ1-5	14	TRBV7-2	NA	TGTGCCAGCAGCGTGGGACAGGGTCGCCAGCCCCAGCATTTT	CASSVGQGRQPQHF
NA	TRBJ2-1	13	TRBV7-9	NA	TGTGCCAGCACCTCAGGGGTTTACAATGAGCAGTTCTTC	CASTSGVYNEQFF
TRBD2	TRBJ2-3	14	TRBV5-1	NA	TGCGCCAGCAGCTTAGGACTAGAACTAGCTACGCAGTATTTT	CASSLGLELATQYF
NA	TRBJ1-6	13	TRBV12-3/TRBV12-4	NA	TGTGCCACCTCGGGGGGGAGGGATTCACCCCTCCACTTT	CATSGGRDSPLHF
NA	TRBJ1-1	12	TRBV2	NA	TGTGCCAGCAGTGAACCAGGCACTGAAGCTTTCTTT	CASSEPGTEAFF
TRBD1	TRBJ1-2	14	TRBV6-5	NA	TGTGCCAGCAGCACCGGGACAGAGATCTATGGCTACACCTTC	CASSTGTEIYGYTF
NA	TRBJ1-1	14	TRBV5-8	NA	TGTGCCAGCAGCTTGGTTGGGGGCGACACTGAAGCTTTCTTT	CASSLVGGDTEAFF
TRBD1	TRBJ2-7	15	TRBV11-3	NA	TGTGCCAGCAGCTTAGATGTCGGACAGGGCTACGAGCAGTACTTC	CASSLDVGQGYEQYF
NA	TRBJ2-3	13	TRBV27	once	TGTGCCAGCAGTTACCGGCCCGGGGATACGCAGTATTTT	CASSYRPGDTQYF
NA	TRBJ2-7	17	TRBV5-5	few	TGTGCCAGCAGCCTTCGCCCCGGGACTTTCGAAACCTACGAGCAGTACTTC	CASSLRPGTFETYEQYF
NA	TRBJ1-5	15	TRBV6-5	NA	TGTGCCAGCAGTCCCAGGGTTGCGGTACAGCAGCCCCAGCATTTT	CASSPRVAVQQPQHF
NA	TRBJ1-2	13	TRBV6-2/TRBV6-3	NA	TGTGCCAGCAGTTACGTAGGGAGGACTAGCTACACCTTC	CASSYVGRTSYTF
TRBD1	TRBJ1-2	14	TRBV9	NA	TGTGCCAGCTCTGGGATCGGGACAGCCTATGGCTACACCTTC	CASSGIGTAYGYTF
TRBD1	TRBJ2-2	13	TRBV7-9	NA	TGTGCCAGCGGACAGGGCTACACCGGGGAGCTGTTTTTT	CASGQGYTGELFF
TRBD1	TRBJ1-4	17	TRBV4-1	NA	TGCGCCAGCAGCCAACGGGACAGGGGGGGAACTAATGAAAAACTGTTTTTT	CASSQRDRGGTNEKLFF
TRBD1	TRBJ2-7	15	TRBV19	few	TGTGCCAGTAGTCCCTTTGGGACAGGGCAACACGAGCAGTACTTC	CASSPFGTGQHEQYF
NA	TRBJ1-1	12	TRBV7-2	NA	TGTGCCAGCAGCTTGAGGGTCACTGAAGCTTTCTTT	CASSLRVTEAFF
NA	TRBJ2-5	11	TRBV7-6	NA	TGTGCCAGCAGCTCCCAGGTGGCCCAGTACTTC	CASSSQVAQYF
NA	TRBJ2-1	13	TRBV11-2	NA	TGTGCCAGCAGCTTAGAACAGTACAATGAGCAGTTCTTC	CASSLEQYNEQFF
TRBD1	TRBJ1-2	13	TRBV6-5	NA	TGTGCCAGAAGACAGGGGTGGAACTATGGCTACACCTTC	CARRQGWNYGYTF
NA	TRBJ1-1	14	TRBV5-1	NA	TGCGCCAGCAGCCCCAACTTTGGGACATATGAAGCTTTCTTT	CASSPNFGTYEAFF
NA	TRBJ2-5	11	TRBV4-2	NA	TGTGCCAGCAGCCAGGGGGGGACCCAGTACTTC	CASSQGGTQYF
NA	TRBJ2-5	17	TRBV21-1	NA	TGTGCCAGCAGCCCACCGGGACAGGACTTGTACCAAGAGACCCAGTACTTC	CASSPPGQDLYQETQYF
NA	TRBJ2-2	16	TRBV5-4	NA	TGTGCCAGCAGCCCGAGGGGGGGGGCCGGAACCGGGGAGCTGTTTTTT	CASSPRGGAGTGELFF
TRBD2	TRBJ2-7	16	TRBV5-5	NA	TGTGCCAGCAGCTTCTTGGGGGGGGACCCCCCCTACGAGCAGTACTTC	CASSFLGGDPPYEQYF
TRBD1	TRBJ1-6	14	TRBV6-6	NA	TGTGCCAGCACCAAGACAGGGAGGCATTCACCCCTCCACTTT	CASTKTGRHSPLHF
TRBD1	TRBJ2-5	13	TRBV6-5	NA	TGTGCCAGCGGTCAGGGGGCTTGGGAGACCCAGTACTTC	CASGQGAWETQYF
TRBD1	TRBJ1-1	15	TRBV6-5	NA	TGTGCCAGCAGTTACGATTCAGGGGGCGACACTGAAGCTTTCTTT	CASSYDSGGDTEAFF
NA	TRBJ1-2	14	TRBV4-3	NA	TGCGCCAGCAGCCAAGATACAGGGCTTAAGGGCTACACCTTC	CASSQDTGLKGYTF
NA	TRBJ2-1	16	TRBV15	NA	TGTGCCACCAGCAGAGGGAGGGCGTTGGCATTAAATGAGCAGTTCTTC	CATSRGRALALNEQFF
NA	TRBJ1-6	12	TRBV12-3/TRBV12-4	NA	TGTGCCAGCTTGAGTGGTAATTCACCCCTCCACTTT	CASLSGNSPLHF
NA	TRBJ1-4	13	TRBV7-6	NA	TGTGCCAGCAGCCCTCGGGGGGGCGAAAAACTGTTTTTT	CASSPRGGEKLFF
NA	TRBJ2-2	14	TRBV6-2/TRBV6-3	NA	TGTGCCAGCAGTTACTACAGGAACACCGGGGAGCTGTTTTTT	CASSYYRNTGELFF
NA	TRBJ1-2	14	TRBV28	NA	TGTGCCAGCAGTACCCCGGCCCTCGGAGGTGGCTACACCTTC	CASSTPALGGGYTF
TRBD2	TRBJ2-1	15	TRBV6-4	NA	TGTGCCAGCAGCGCTAGCGGGGGGGATTACAATGAGCAGTTCTTC	CASSASGGDYNEQFF
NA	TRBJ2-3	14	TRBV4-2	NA	TGTGCCAGCAGCCCGCCGGGGGAAACAGATACGCAGTATTTT	CASSPPGETDTQYF
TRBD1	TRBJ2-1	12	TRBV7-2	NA	TGTGCCAGTACAGGGGGGCCCGGTGAGCAGTTCTTC	CASTGGPGEQFF